This T cell receptor beta chain was profiled in a study of beta chain features in type 1 diabetes. Study information: Age, gender and cell yields were similar between patients and healthy donors.

The ends were cut back, 5 bases at V and 8 bases at J, with 21 bases in the middle. Germline lookup yields CDR1 LNHNV and CDR2 YYDKDF (reference sequence). The CDR3 is 15 residues long. The entirety of the isolated RNA underwent reverse transcription, so expressed TCRB transcripts were sequenced. This table comes from immunoSEQ multiplex PCR, and its TCRdb copy is limited to in-frame clones, with some not included. The table records a few hundred thousand clones, roughly 12% of them present only once. Sequenced input: naive CD4+ T cells from blood. The chain links TRBV15 to TRBJ1-2, with D tentatively TRBD1 (6 bases). This TCR was recovered from a man aged 18 to 29 in good health. CDR3 protein: CATSPRQDLRAGYTF. CDR3 coding DNA: TGTGCCACCAGCCCAAGACAGGACCTCCGTGCAGGCTACACCTTC.